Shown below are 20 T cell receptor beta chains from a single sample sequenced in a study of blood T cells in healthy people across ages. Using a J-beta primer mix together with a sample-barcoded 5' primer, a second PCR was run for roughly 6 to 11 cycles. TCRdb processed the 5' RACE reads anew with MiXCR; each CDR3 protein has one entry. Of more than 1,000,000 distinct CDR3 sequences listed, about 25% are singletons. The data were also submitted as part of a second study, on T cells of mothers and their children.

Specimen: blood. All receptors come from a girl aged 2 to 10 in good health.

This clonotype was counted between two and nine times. CDR3 DNA sequence: TGTGCCAGCAGCCTCCGGAGGGTGGATTTGAACATTCAGTACTTC. It translates to CASSLRRVDLNIQYF. The gene calls are TRBV4-2 and TRBJ2-4; maybe TRBD2 (6 bases). Germline V lookup: CDR1 LGHNA, CDR2 YNFKEQ. With 4 bases removed from V and 7 bases from J, the gap between germline ends came to 17 bases. There are 15 residues in the CDR3.

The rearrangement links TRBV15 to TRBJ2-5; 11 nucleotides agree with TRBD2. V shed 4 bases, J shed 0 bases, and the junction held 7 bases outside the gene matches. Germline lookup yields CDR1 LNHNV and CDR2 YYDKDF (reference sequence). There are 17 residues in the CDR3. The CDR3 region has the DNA TGTGCCACCAGCAAGACCGGGACTAGCGGAAACCAAGAGACCCAGTACTTC. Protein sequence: CATSKTGTSGNQETQYF. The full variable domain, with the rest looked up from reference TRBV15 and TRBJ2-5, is DAMVIQNPRYQVTQFGKPVTLSCSQTLNHNVMYWYQQKSSQAPKLLFHYYDKDFNNEADTPDNFQSRRPNTSFCFLDIRSPGLGDTAMYLCATSKTGTSGNQETQYFGPGTRLLVL.

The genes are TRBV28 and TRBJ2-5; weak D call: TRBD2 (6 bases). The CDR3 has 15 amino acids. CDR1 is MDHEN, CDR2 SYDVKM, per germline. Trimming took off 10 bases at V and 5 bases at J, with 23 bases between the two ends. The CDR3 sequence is CATLRRERGSETQYF. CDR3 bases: TGTGCCACCCTCCGCCGGGAGCGCGGATCGGAGACCCAGTACTTC. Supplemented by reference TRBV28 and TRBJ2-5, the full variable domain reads DVKVTQSSRYLVKRTGEKVFLECVQDMDHENMFWYRQDPGLGLRLIYFSYDVKMKEKGDIPEGYSVSREKKERFSLILESASTNQTSMYLCATLRRERGSETQYFGPGTRLLVL.

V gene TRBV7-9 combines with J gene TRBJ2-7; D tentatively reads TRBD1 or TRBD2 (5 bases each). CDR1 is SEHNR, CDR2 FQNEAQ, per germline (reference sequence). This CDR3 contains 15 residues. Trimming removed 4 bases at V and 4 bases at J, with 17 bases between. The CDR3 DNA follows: TGTGCCAGCAGCTCGACGAGGGTTAGGGGATACGAGCAGTACTTC. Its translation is CASSSTRVRGYEQYF.

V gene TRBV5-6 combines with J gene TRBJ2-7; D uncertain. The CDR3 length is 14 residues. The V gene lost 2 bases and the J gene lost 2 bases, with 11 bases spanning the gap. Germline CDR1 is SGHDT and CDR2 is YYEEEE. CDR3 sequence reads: CASSFVVRTYEQYF. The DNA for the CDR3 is TGTGCCAGCAGCTTTGTCGTCAGGACCTACGAGCAGTACTTC.

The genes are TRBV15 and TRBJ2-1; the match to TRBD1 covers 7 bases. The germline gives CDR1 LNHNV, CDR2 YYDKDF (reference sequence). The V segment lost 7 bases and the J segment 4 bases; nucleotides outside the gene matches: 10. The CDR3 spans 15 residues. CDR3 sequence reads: CATTQTLGQYNEQFF. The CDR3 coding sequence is TGTGCCACCACCCAGACCCTGGGACAGTACAATGAGCAGTTCTTC.

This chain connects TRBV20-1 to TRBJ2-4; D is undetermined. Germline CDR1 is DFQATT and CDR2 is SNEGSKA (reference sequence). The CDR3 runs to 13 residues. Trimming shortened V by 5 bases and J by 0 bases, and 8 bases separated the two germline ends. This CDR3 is CSAGGVAKNIQYF. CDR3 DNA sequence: TGCAGTGCTGGTGGTGTAGCCAAAAACATTCAGTACTTC.

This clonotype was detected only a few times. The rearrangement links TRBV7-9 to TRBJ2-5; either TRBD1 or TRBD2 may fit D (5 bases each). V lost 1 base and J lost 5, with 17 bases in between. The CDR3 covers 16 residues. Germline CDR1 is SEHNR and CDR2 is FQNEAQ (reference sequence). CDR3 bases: TGTGCCAGCAGCTTAGTAATGATAGGGACCCGGGAGACCCAGTACTTC. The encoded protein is CASSLVMIGTRETQYF.

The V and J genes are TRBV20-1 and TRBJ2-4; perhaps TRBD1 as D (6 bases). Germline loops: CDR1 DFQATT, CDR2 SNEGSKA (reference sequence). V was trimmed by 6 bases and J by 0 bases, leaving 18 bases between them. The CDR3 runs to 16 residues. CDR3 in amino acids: CSAINGTQVAKNIQYF. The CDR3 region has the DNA TGCAGTGCGATTAACGGGACACAAGTAGCCAAAAACATTCAGTACTTC.

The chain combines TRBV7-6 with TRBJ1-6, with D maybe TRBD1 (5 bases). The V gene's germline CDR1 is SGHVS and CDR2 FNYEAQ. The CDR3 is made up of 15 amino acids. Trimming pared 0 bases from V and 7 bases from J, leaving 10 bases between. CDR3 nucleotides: TGTGCCAGCAGCTTAGCGCGGGCAGGGAATTCACCCCTCCACTTT. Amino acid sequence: CASSLARAGNSPLHF.

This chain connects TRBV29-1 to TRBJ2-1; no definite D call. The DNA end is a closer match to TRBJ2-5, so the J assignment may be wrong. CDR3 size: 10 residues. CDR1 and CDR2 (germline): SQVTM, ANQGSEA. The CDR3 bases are TGCAGCGGCTGGGGTGAGACCCAGTACTTC. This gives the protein CSGWGETQYF.

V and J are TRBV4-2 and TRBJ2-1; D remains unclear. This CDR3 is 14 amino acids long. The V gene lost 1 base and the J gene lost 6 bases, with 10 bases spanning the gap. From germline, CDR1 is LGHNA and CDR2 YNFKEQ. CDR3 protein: CASSQGIGINEQFF. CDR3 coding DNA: TGTGCCAGCAGCCAAGGTATAGGCATCAATGAGCAGTTCTTC.

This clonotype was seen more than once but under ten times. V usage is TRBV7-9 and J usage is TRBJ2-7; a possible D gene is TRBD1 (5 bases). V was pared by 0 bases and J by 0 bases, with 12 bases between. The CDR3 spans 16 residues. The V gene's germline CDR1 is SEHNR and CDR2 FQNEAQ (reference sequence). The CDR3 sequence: CASSLAYRTSSYEQYF. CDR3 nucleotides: TGTGCCAGCAGCTTAGCGTACAGGACGAGCTCCTACGAGCAGTACTTC.

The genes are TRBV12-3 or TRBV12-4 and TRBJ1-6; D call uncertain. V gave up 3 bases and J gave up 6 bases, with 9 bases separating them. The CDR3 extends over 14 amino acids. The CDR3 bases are TGTGCCAGCAGTTTGGGGAGGACTAATTCACCCCTCCACTTT. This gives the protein CASSLGRTNSPLHF.

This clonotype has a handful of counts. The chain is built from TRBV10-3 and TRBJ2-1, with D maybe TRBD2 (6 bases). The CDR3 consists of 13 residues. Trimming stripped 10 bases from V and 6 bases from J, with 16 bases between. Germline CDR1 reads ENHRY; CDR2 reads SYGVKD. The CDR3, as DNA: TGTGCCAGCGCTATCTCGGGACTCAATGAGCAGTTCTTC. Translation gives CASAISGLNEQFF.

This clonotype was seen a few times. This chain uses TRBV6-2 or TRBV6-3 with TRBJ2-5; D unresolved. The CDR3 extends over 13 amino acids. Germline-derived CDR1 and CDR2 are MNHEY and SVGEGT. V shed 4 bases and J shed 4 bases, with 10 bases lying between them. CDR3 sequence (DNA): TGTGCCAGCAGTTTTAACTACCTAGAGACCCAGTACTTC. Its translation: CASSFNYLETQYF.

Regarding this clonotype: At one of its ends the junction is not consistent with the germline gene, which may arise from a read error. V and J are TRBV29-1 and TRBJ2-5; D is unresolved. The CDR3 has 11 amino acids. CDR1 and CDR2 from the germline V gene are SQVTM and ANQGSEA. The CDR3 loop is CSVEDHPGRFF. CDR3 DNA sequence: TGCAGCGTTGAAGATCATCCCGGACGGTTCTTC. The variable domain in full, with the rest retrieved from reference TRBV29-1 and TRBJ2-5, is SAVISQKPSRDICQRGTSLTIQCQVDSQVTMMFWYRQQPGQSLTLIATANQGSEATYESGFVIDKFPISRPNLTFSTLTVSNMSPEDSSIYLCSVEDHPGRFFGPGTRLLVL.

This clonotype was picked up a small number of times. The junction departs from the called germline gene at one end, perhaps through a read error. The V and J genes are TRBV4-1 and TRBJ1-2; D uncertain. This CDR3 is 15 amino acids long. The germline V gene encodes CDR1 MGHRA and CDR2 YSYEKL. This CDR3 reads CASNQVSGTVYGYTF. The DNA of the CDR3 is TGCGCCAGCAACCAAGTTTCCGGAACCGTCTATGGCTACACCTTC.

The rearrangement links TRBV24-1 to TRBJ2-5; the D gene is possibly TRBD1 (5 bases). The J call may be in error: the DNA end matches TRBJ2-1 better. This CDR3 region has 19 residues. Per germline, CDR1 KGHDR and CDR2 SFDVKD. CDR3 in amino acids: CATSDLGQGGPPAHNEQFF. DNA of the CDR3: TGTGCCACCAGTGATTTGGGGCAGGGTGGCCCCCCCGCACACAATGAGCAGTTCTTC.

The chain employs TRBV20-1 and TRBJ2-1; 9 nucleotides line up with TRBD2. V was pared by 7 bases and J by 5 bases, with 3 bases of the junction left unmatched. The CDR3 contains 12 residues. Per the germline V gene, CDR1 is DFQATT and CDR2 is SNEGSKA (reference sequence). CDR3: CSGERGDNEQFF. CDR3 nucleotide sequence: TGCAGTGGGGAGCGGGGGGACAATGAGCAGTTCTTC.